The 9 T cell receptor beta chains below come from one sample, sequenced in a study of T-cell reconstitution after alpha-beta-depleted transplantation in children. For TCRbeta, the library was prepared with unique molecular identifiers. Each CDR3 protein gets one entry after TCRdb re-called the PCR reads with MiXCR. The sample lists roughly 500,000 distinct CDR3 sequences; approximately 32% were seen once. The sequences come from PBMCs from the stem cell graft donor, collected from the stem cell graft. These receptors all stem from a human donor who donated a stem cell graft to a child with aplastic anemia.

This clonotype came up a few times. The chain recombines TRBV12-3 or TRBV12-4 with TRBJ1-2; D might be TRBD1 (6 bases). Between the trimmed V and J ends, which lost 5 bases and 2 bases, there was a span of 15 bases. The CDR3 covers 15 residues. CDR3: CASSPDRNGNYGYTF. The CDR3 nucleotides are TGTGCCAGCAGTCCGGACAGAAACGGGAACTATGGCTACACCTTC.

Written as DNA, the CDR3 is TGCGCCAGCAGCTTGGGGGACAGAGGCTATGGCTACACCTTC. The encoded protein is CASSLGDRGYGYTF. V is TRBV5-1 and J is TRBJ1-2; 7 nucleotides match TRBD1. Germline CDR1 is SGHRS and CDR2 is YFSETQ. This CDR3 region has 14 residues. Trimming removed 0 bases from V and 4 bases from J; junction bases left unmatched: 3. The variable domain in full, with the rest retrieved from reference TRBV5-1 and TRBJ1-2, is KAGVTQTPRYLIKTRGQQVTLSCSPISGHRSVSWYQQTPGQGLQFLFEYFSETQRNKGNFPGRFSGRQFSNSRSEMNVSTLELGDSALYLCASSLGDRGYGYTFGSGTRLTVV.

The chain has TRBV4-3 and TRBJ1-2; tentatively, D is TRBD1 (5 bases). Germline assignment: CDR1 LGHNA and CDR2 YSLEER. Trimming shortened V by 0 bases and J by 7 bases, and 12 bases separated the two germline ends. The CDR3 has 14 amino acids. CDR3 in amino acids: CASSQDIGAPGYTF. In DNA, the CDR3 is TGCGCCAGCAGCCAAGATATCGGGGCTCCTGGCTACACCTTC.

As DNA, the CDR3 is TGTGCCAGCAGCTTATTAGCGTGGGGGGCCAAAAACATTCAGTACTTC. Its protein product is CASSLLAWGAKNIQYF. The chain couples TRBV7-9 to TRBJ2-4; D assignment may be TRBD1 or TRBD2 (5 bases each). The CDR3 is 16 amino acids. Trimming took 2 bases from V and 1 from J, leaving 12 bases between them. The germline gives CDR1 SEHNR, CDR2 FQNEAQ (reference sequence). The entire variable domain, with the rest obtained from reference TRBV7-9 and TRBJ2-4, is as follows: DTGVSQNPRHKITKRGQNVTFRCDPISEHNRLYWYRQTLGQGPEFLTYFQNEAQLEKSRLLSDRFSAERPKGSFSTLEIQRTEQGDSAMYLCASSLLAWGAKNIQYFGAGTRLSVL.

V is TRBV4-2 and J is TRBJ1-5; D might be TRBD1 (5 bases). V lost 1 base and J 4 bases, leaving 8 bases between the germline ends. The CDR3 sequence is 14 residues long. Looked up from germline, CDR1 is LGHNA and CDR2 is YNFKEQ. Here the CDR3 reads CASSQGRENQPQHF. The CDR3, as DNA: TGTGCCAGCAGCCAAGGCAGGGAAAATCAGCCCCAGCATTTT.

The genes are TRBV12-3 or TRBV12-4 and TRBJ1-2; D is uncertain. V was pared by 4 bases and J by 4 bases, with 19 bases between. The CDR3 spans 16 residues. The CDR3 is CASSSGRAHGGYGYTF. The DNA of the CDR3 is TGTGCCAGCAGTTCTGGACGGGCTCACGGTGGCTATGGCTACACCTTC.

This clonotype has more than one count but fewer than ten. The chain couples TRBV29-1 to TRBJ2-1; 7 bases agree with TRBD1. Germline V gives CDR1 SQVTM, CDR2 ANQGSEA. Unmatched junction bases numbered 8, after V lost 6 bases and J lost 0 bases. The length of the CDR3 is 15 residues. This CDR3 reads CSVQGGQSSYNEQFF. In nucleotides, the CDR3 is TGCAGCGTACAAGGGGGACAGAGCTCCTACAATGAGCAGTTCTTC.

This rearrangement joins TRBV7-2 to TRBJ2-3; no clear D gene. Germline lookup yields CDR1 SGHTA and CDR2 FQGNSA. V lost 1 base and J 0 bases, leaving 5 bases between the germline ends. This CDR3 comprises 14 residues. The CDR3 spells CASSLEASTDTQYF. The CDR3 coding sequence is TGTGCCAGCAGCTTAGAGGCTAGCACAGATACGCAGTATTTT.

This clonotype has only a few counts. CDR3 DNA sequence: TGCGCCAGCAGCTTGGAAAAAGGGACTAATAGCAATCAGCCCCAGCATTTT. Its translation is CASSLEKGTNSNQPQHF. The V gene is TRBV5-1, the J gene TRBJ1-5; D possibly corresponds to TRBD1 (5 bases). V lost 0 bases and J 0 bases, leaving 13 bases between the germline ends. Looked up from germline, CDR1 is SGHRS and CDR2 is YFSETQ. The CDR3 runs to 17 residues.